The 8 T cell receptor beta chains given below trace back to one sample, sequenced in a study of blood T cell repertoires in COVID-19. Using immunoSEQ multiplex PCR, the repertoire was profiled, and TCRdb retains in-frame clones only, with some absent. The profile shows around 230,000 clones, 70% to 90% of them singletons. Sequencing was carried out using PBMCs or T cells enriched from blood (not recorded which). Receptors originate from a middle-aged woman with acute COVID-19.

The chain recombines TRBV9 with TRBJ2-1; D is undetermined. V was trimmed by 4 bases and J by 2 bases, leaving 19 bases between them. Germline-derived CDR1 and CDR2 are SGDLS and YYNGEE. The CDR3 contains 17 residues. CDR3 protein: CASSLRADLATYNEQFF. The DNA for the CDR3 is TGTGCCAGCAGCCTACGAGCCGACTTAGCTACCTACAATGAGCAGTTCTTC.

CDR3 region: CATSGPGQGSQETQYF. The CDR3 DNA sequence: TGTGCCACCAGTGGGCCGGGACAGGGCTCCCAAGAGACCCAGTACTTC. The V call is TRBV24-1, the J call TRBJ2-5; TRBD1 matches at 9 bases. The CDR3 covers 16 residues. Germline V gene lookup returns CDR1 KGHDR and CDR2 SFDVKD. V was clipped by 5 bases and J by 1 base; unmatched bases: 7.

The J gene is TRBJ2-7, the V gene TRBV4-1, with 7 bases identical to TRBD1. There are 15 residues in the CDR3. The J segment lost 2 bases and the V segment lost 5 bases, leaving 9 bases of the junction unmatched. Germline V lookup: CDR1 MGHRA, CDR2 YSYEKL. The CDR3 bases are TGCGCCAGCAGCGTGAACCGGGACAGAGCCTACGAGCAGTACTTC. This encodes CASSVNRDRAYEQYF.

This clone was seen once. This chain links TRBV12-3 or TRBV12-4 with TRBJ1-2; 10 positions agree with TRBD1. CDR3 size: 13 residues. The ends lost 5 bases at V and 10 bases at J; junction bases unmatched: 7. The CDR3 sequence is CASSAGTGDYYTF. The CDR3 DNA is TGTGCCAGCAGTGCCGGGACAGGGGACTACTACACCTTC.

V usage is TRBV11-2 and J usage is TRBJ1-5; D is possibly TRBD1 (6 bases). The germline V gene has CDR1 SGHAT and CDR2 FQNNGV. The length of the CDR3 is 13 residues. The germline V and J ends were trimmed by 2 bases and 4 bases, with 6 bases remaining between them. CDR3 DNA: TGTGCCAGCAGCTTACAGGGGAATCAGCCCCAGCATTTT. Residues: CASSLQGNQPQHF.

The gene calls are TRBV7-6 and TRBJ1-1; a weak D match, TRBD1 (6 bases). Trimming removed 5 bases at V and 5 bases at J, with 15 bases between. This CDR3 region has 14 residues. Germline CDR1 reads SGHVS; CDR2 reads FNYEAQ. CDR3 in amino acids: CASSPAGALTEAFF. The CDR3 nucleotides are TGTGCCAGCAGCCCAGCGGGGGCTCTAACTGAAGCTTTCTTT.

The CDR3 loop reads CASGTAGTGDYGYTF. DNA for the CDR3: TGTGCCAGCGGAACGGCCGGGACAGGGGATTATGGCTACACCTTC. This sequence joins TRBV3-1 (or the pseudogene TRBV3-2) and TRBJ1-2; 10 bases fit TRBD1. CDR3 size: 15 residues. V shed 8 bases and J 5 bases; nucleotides not matched to a gene: 11. The germline V gene encodes CDR1 LGHDT and CDR2 YNNKEL (reference sequence).

This clone was found a few times. The chain combines TRBV6-4 with TRBJ2-1, with TRBD2 identical over 10 bases. Losses at the gene ends were 4 bases for V and 4 bases for J; bases not matched to a gene: 7. Germline V gene sequence: CDR1 MRHNA, CDR2 SNTAGT. The CDR3 is 16 residues long. For the CDR3, the DNA is TGTGCCAGCAGTGCGGCTAGCGGGGGCGGGTACAATGAGCAGTTCTTC. It is translated as CASSAASGGGYNEQFF.